This T cell receptor beta chain appears in the sequencing data of a study of blood T cell repertoires in COVID-19. Study-level information: Material from acute and convalescent COVID-19 was sourced from the United States, Italy and Spain. The cDNA or gDNA used as material had been derived from T cells, B-cell-depleted T cells, or PBMCs.

Under the authors' procedure: Cell counts per sample came from amplifying reference gene primers. Data came from immunoSEQ multiplex PCR; TCRdb stores just in-frame clones and leaves some out. The DNA was the basis for D and trimming; V, J and clone size are from that table. The table lists around 340,000 clones, 80% to 90% of them singletons. The CDR3 loop spans 13 amino acids. Trimming shortened V by 4 bases and J by 5 bases, and 11 bases separated the two germline ends. In germline, CDR1 is SGHDN, CDR2 FVKESK. Researchers sorted participants into cohorts using their self-reported clinical history. The sequence came from a woman in her forties with acute COVID-19. The chain combines TRBV14 with TRBJ1-2; unclear D gene. Specimen: PBMCs or T cells enriched from blood (not recorded which). CDR3 DNA: TGTGCCAGCAGCCCAGGACTGAGTTATGGCTACACCTTC. As protein: CASSPGLSYGYTF.